This TCR beta chain was found in a study of cytomegalovirus exposure and HLA in healthy donors. Generated by immunoSEQ multiplex PCR, the TCRdb table keeps only in-frame clones and is missing some. Seen here are some 140,000 clones, roughly 81% observed once, and the top ten hold 1.4%. Study outcomes and limitations: In vitro data verified three CMV-associated chains as specific for CMV antigens. Over 150 TCR beta chains were listed as cytomegalovirus-associated.

Worth noting for this clone: Its target is not known.

This CDR3 region has 13 residues. CDR1 MNHEY and CDR2 SVGAGI come from the germline V gene. Trimming at V came to 6 bases and at J to 6 bases, leaving 7 bases not matched to a gene. The donors were part of the validation cohort, which consisted of roughly 120 subjects and was separate from the first cohort of 600 to 850 subjects. The chain is built from TRBV6-5 and TRBJ1-1, with 7 bases matching TRBD1. The sequenced material came from PBMCs. This receptor was identified in a woman in her 30s in good health and CMV-seronegative. CDR3 DNA sequence: TGTGCCAGCAGGGGTAACAGGGGCGCTGAAGCTTTCTTT. It yields the protein CASRGNRGAEAFF.